The text below deals with one T cell receptor beta chain. The antigen is undetermined. Using immunoSEQ multiplex PCR, the repertoire was profiled, and TCRdb retains in-frame clones only, with some absent. The sample lists 150,000 to 200,000 clones; almost 95% were seen once. The V gene lost 7 bases and the J gene lost 1 base, with 8 bases spanning the gap. This CDR3 has 12 residues. The germline CDR1 and CDR2 sequences are SNHLY and FYNNEI. The data were obtained in a study of T cell responses to AZD1222 COVID-19 vaccine. General study results and limits: Spike-specific TCR repertoires showed rising breadth and depth after two AZD1222 doses. There were repertoire samples only from the period after the peak T cell response.

The sequence derives from an adult in good health. This specimen consisted of peripheral blood, obtained on day 0 of AZD1222 vaccination. The chain recombines TRBV2 with TRBJ2-7; possibly TRBD2 for D (5 bases). CDR3 amino acids: CASNPGSYEQYF. The CDR3 bases are TGTGCCAGCAATCCGGGATCCTACGAGCAGTACTTC. The full variable domain, in which reference TRBV2 and TRBJ2-7 provide the parts outside the CDR3, is EPEVTQTPSHQVTQMGQEVILRCVPISNHLYFYWYRQILGQKVEFLVSFYNNEISEKSEIFDDQFSVERPDGSNFTLKIRSTKLEDSAMYFCASNPGSYEQYFGPGTRLTVT.